The clone carrying this T cell receptor beta chain was seen a few times. This sample was taken from a study of control samples from healthy donors and cancer patients. Profiled with immunoSEQ multiplex PCR; TCRdb holds only in-frame clones, not every one. The data contain tens of thousands of clones, approximately 90% of them seen just once; the ten biggest clones take up around 1%. Per germline, CDR1 SGHRS and CDR2 YFSETQ. V was trimmed by 0 bases and J by 4 bases, leaving 11 bases between them. There are 15 residues in the CDR3. This chain uses TRBV5-1 with TRBJ1-3; TRBD1 might be the D (5 bases). The material sequenced was PBMCs. The sequence was collected from a man aged 30 to 39 with colorectal cancer. CDR3 DNA sequence: TGCGCCAGCAGCTTGGGACAGCGTTGGGGAAACACCATATATTTT. Its translation is CASSLGQRWGNTIYF.